The entry that follows covers one T cell receptor (beta chain) sequence. This record belongs to a study of control samples from healthy donors and cancer patients. V was cut by 5 bases and J by 6 bases, with 10 bases left in between. Germline lookup yields CDR1 SQVTM and CDR2 ANQGSEA. CDR3 length equals 12 residues. Produced via immunoSEQ multiplex PCR; TCRdb's table is partial and in-frame only. The sample includes 150,000 or so clones, about 94% of them seen just once. This receptor was obtained from a woman aged 40 to 50 in good health. V gene TRBV29-1 combines with J gene TRBJ2-2, with D tentatively TRBD1 (6 bases). The sequencing input was blood. CDR3 sequence: CSVTGFAGELFF. In DNA form, the CDR3 reads TGCAGCGTTACAGGGTTCGCCGGGGAGCTGTTTTTT.